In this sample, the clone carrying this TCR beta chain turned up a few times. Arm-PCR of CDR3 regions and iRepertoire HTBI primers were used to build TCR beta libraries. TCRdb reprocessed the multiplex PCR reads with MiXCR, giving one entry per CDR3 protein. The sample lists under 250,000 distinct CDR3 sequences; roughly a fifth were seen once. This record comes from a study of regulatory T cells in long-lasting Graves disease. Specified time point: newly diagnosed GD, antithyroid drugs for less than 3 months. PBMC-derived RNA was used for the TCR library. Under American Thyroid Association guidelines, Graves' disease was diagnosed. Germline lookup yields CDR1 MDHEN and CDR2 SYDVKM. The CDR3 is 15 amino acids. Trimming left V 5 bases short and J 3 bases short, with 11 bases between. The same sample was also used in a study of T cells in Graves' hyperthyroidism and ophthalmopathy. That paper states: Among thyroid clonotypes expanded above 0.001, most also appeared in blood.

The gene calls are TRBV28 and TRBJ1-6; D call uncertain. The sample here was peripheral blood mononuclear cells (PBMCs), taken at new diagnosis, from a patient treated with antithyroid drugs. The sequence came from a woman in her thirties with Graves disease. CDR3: CASSPGFNYNSPLHF. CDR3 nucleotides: TGTGCCAGCAGTCCCGGGTTTAACTATAATTCACCCCTCCACTTT.